The 32 T cell receptor beta chains given below trace back to one sample, sequenced in a study of cytomegalovirus exposure and HLA in healthy donors. Amplification used 60 Vbeta primers and 13 Jbeta primers. Only in-frame clones appear in the TCRdb table, and some are missing; sequencing was by immunoSEQ multiplex PCR. The table includes over 150,000 clones, approximately 84% detected once. Input material: PBMCs. The source of these receptors is a woman aged 45 to 65 in good health and CMV-seropositive.

This chain links TRBV21-1 with TRBJ2-7; the D call of TRBD2 is as the table states it, not checked on the DNA. TRBV21-1 is deemed a pseudogene. The CDR3 is made up of 14 amino acids. The CDR3 nucleotides are TGTGCCAGCAGCTATCTAGCGGGAAAGGACGAGCAGTACTTC. It translates to CASSYLAGKDEQYF.

V and J are TRBV7-9 and TRBJ1-1; 11 bases map to TRBD1. Germline V gene lookup returns CDR1 SEHNR and CDR2 FQNEAQ (reference sequence). With V trimmed by 2 bases and J by 3 bases, 11 bases remained unmatched. The CDR3 sequence is 18 residues long. Here the CDR3 DNA reads TGTGCCAGCAGCTTACCGGGCCGGACAGGGGGCAGTGACACTGAAGCTTTCTTT. It is translated as CASSLPGRTGGSDTEAFF.

CDR3 sequence reads: CASSLGEGASYTF. The CDR3 nucleotides are TGTGCCAGCAGTTTGGGGGAGGGAGCAAGCTACACCTTC. V gene TRBV27 combines with J gene TRBJ1-2; tentative D call: TRBD1 (5 bases). Per germline, CDR1 MNHEY and CDR2 SMNVEV (reference sequence). The germline V and J ends were trimmed by 3 bases and 9 bases, with 14 bases remaining between them. CDR3 length: 13 amino acids.

This chain uses TRBV29-1 with TRBJ1-1; 7 nucleotides align to TRBD1. Germline V gene lookup returns CDR1 SQVTM and CDR2 ANQGSEA. The ends lost 6 bases at V and 3 bases at J; junction bases unmatched: 7. The CDR3 spans 13 residues. The CDR3 region is CSVTGVADTEAFF. CDR3 DNA: TGCAGCGTAACAGGGGTTGCGGACACTGAAGCTTTCTTT.

The chain couples TRBV19 to TRBJ2-5; TRBD1 matches at 11 bases. CDR1 and CDR2 (germline): LNHDA, SQIVND (reference sequence). This CDR3 comprises 15 residues. Trimming removed 4 bases from V and 1 base from J; junction bases left unmatched: 2. The CDR3 sequence is CASSTGTGGQETQYF. The CDR3 nucleotides read TGTGCCAGTAGTACCGGGACAGGGGGCCAAGAGACCCAGTACTTC.

This clone appeared a few times. The chain employs TRBV10-2 and TRBJ1-4; the match to TRBD1 covers 10 bases. Germline lookup yields CDR1 WSHSY and CDR2 SAAADI. The CDR3 covers 14 residues. Germline trimming cut 6 bases from V and 5 bases from J; bases unmatched to any gene: 3. CDR3 sequence reads: CASRPGQGNEKLFF. CDR3 DNA: TGCGCCAGCAGGCCGGGACAGGGGAATGAAAAACTGTTTTTT.

CDR3 nucleotide sequence: TGTGCCAGCAGCTCCACCCTGGACAGGGTTCCAGATACGCAGTATTTT. The encoded protein is CASSSTLDRVPDTQYF. The rearrangement joins TRBV7-3 to TRBJ2-3, with 8 bases that match TRBD1. Germline lookup yields CDR1 SGHTA and CDR2 FQGTGA. With V trimmed by 4 bases and J by 4 bases, 10 bases remained unmatched. The CDR3 spans 16 residues.

V is TRBV28 and J is TRBJ2-7, with D maybe TRBD1 (5 bases). This CDR3 has 15 amino acids. Germline values: CDR1 MDHEN, CDR2 SYDVKM. V lost 3 bases to trimming and J lost 0 bases, with 12 bases between them. CDR3 nucleotides: TGTGCCAGCAGTTTGGGGCAATACAACTCCTACGAGCAGTACTTC. Translation gives CASSLGQYNSYEQYF.

The V and J genes are TRBV4-3 and TRBJ2-1; D is perhaps TRBD2 (6 bases). The CDR3 runs to 14 residues. V was pared by 3 bases and J by 5 bases, with 11 bases between. Germline CDR1 reads LGHNA; CDR2 reads YSLEER. CDR3 bases: TGCGCCAGCAGCCAGGACTACGAGGACAATGAGCAGTTCTTC. Translating gives CASSQDYEDNEQFF.

The chain employs TRBV19 and TRBJ1-2; the D is unclear. CDR3 size: 16 residues. In germline, CDR1 is LNHDA, CDR2 SQIVND (reference sequence). V lost 4 bases, J lost 6 bases, and 21 bases lay in between. CDR3 loop: CASSTPRPRGEDGYTF. The CDR3 DNA reads TGTGCCAGTAGTACTCCCCGCCCCCGCGGCGAAGATGGCTACACCTTC.

This clone was detected a few times. The V and J genes are TRBV5-1 and TRBJ2-4; 11 nucleotides agree with TRBD1. Germline loops: CDR1 SGHRS, CDR2 YFSETQ. Trimming took 0 bases from V and 12 from J; bases not matched to a gene: 8. This CDR3 spans 15 amino acids. CDR3 sequence: CASSLEDRGRDSQYF. CDR3 DNA sequence: TGCGCCAGCAGCTTGGAGGACAGGGGGCGGGACAGTCAGTACTTC.

This chain connects TRBV6-5 to TRBJ2-1, with TRBD2 matching 9 bases. Germline V CDR1 and CDR2: MNHEY, SVGAGI. The trim removed 6 bases at V and 6 bases at J, leaving 6 bases unmatched. The CDR3 covers 14 residues. CDR3 region: CASRREREVNEQFF. DNA for the CDR3: TGTGCCAGCAGACGGGAGCGGGAGGTCAATGAGCAGTTCTTC.

This sequence joins TRBV25-1 and TRBJ1-2, with D maybe TRBD1 (5 bases). Trimming left V 8 bases short and J 3 bases short, with 10 bases between. The germline CDR1 and CDR2 sequences are MGHDK and SYGVNS. The CDR3 extends over 12 amino acids. The chain's CDR3 is CASGWGDYGYTF. The CDR3, as DNA: TGTGCCAGCGGATGGGGGGACTATGGCTACACCTTC.

This sequence joins TRBV11-2 and TRBJ1-2, with 11 bases fitting TRBD1. The V gene's germline CDR1 is SGHAT and CDR2 FQNNGV. The CDR3 contains 18 residues. The ends lost 3 bases at V and 4 bases at J; junction bases unmatched: 13. The CDR3 reads CASSFGQGARFGGYGYTF. The CDR3 nucleotides read TGTGCCAGCAGCTTCGGACAGGGGGCGAGGTTCGGGGGCTATGGCTACACCTTC.

Turning to this clone: The identical CDR3 is also encoded by other nucleotide sequences in the sample. The chain is built from TRBV19 and TRBJ2-6; D remains unclear. CDR3 size: 15 residues. Germline lookup yields CDR1 LNHDA and CDR2 SQIVND (reference sequence). Between the trimmed V and J ends, which lost 4 bases and 1 base, there was a span of 8 bases. The CDR3 spells CASSTPRSGANVLTF. The CDR3 DNA is TGTGCCAGTAGTACCCCTCGTTCTGGGGCCAACGTCCTGACTTTC.

This chain uses TRBV5-1 with TRBJ1-1; 8 nucleotides align to TRBD1. The CDR3 loop spans 16 amino acids. Germline CDR1 is SGHRS and CDR2 is YFSETQ. The J segment lost 5 bases and the V segment lost 1 base, leaving 10 bases of the junction unmatched. The CDR3 reads CASSLSSRGRTTEAFF. The CDR3 DNA sequence: TGCGCCAGCAGCTTGTCTTCCAGGGGGCGAACTACTGAAGCTTTCTTT.

This chain connects TRBV9 to TRBJ2-5, with D maybe TRBD1 (5 bases). Germline V gene lookup returns CDR1 SGDLS and CDR2 YYNGEE. The V gene lost 1 base and the J gene lost 4 bases, with 8 bases spanning the gap. This CDR3 has 13 residues. The chain's CDR3 is CASSVSTAETQYF. As DNA, the CDR3 is TGTGCCAGCAGCGTATCGACAGCAGAGACCCAGTACTTC.

The genes are TRBV28 and TRBJ2-3; 11 nucleotides match TRBD2. Germline assignment: CDR1 MDHEN and CDR2 SYDVKM. The CDR3 totals 17 residues. V trimming: 4 bases; J trimming: 3 bases; junction bases outside the gene matches: 9. In DNA, the CDR3 is TGTGCCAGCAGTTGGAATAGCGGGAGGGCCGGTACAGATACGCAGTATTTT. Protein sequence: CASSWNSGRAGTDTQYF. Full variable domain (rest looked up from reference TRBV28 and TRBJ2-3): DVKVTQSSRYLVKRTGEKVFLECVQDMDHENMFWYRQDPGLGLRLIYFSYDVKMKEKGDIPEGYSVSREKKERFSLILESASTNQTSMYLCASSWNSGRAGTDTQYFGPGTRLTVL.

Turning to this clone: Other DNA sequences in the same sample also yield this CDR3. This sequence joins TRBV19 and TRBJ2-2; D uncertain. Germline V CDR1 and CDR2: LNHDA, SQIVND (reference sequence). Trimming shortened V by 2 bases and J by 2 bases, and 6 bases separated the two germline ends. The CDR3 consists of 14 residues. The CDR3 DNA reads TGTGCCAGTAGTATATCCAGAAACACCGGGGAGCTGTTTTTT. Its protein product is CASSISRNTGELFF.

This clone was recorded a few times. The rearrangement links TRBV10-3 to TRBJ1-1; weak D call: TRBD1 (5 bases). In germline, CDR1 is ENHRY, CDR2 SYGVKD. V gave up 8 bases and J gave up 0 bases, with 19 bases separating them. The CDR3 covers 16 residues. The DNA for the CDR3 is TGTGCCATCTCGCCGGGGACTAACACGATGAACACTGAAGCTTTCTTT. Amino acids: CAISPGTNTMNTEAFF.

The chain has TRBV7-2 and TRBJ2-1, with TRBD2 matching over 14 bases. The CDR3 is 16 residues long. Germline V gene lookup returns CDR1 SGHTA and CDR2 FQGNSA. The V and J ends lost 4 bases and 5 bases, in that order; junction bases with no gene match: 4. DNA of the CDR3: TGTGCCAGCAGCTCGATGGGACTAGCGGGAGACAATGAGCAGTTCTTC. Its protein is CASSSMGLAGDNEQFF.

The V call is TRBV19, the J call TRBJ2-5; 10 nucleotides align to TRBD2. This CDR3 spans 13 amino acids. Germline CDR1 LNHDA, CDR2 SQIVND (reference sequence). J gave up 5 bases and V 8 bases, and 5 bases lay outside the gene matches. The CDR3 region has the DNA TGTGCCAGTTCAGGGACTAGCGCGGAGACCCAGTACTTC. Translating gives CASSGTSAETQYF.

This clone was found a few times. The rearrangement uses TRBV7-2 and TRBJ1-4, with D maybe TRBD1 (6 bases). V lost 1 base, J lost 4 bases, and 13 bases lay in between. The CDR3 has 16 residues. Germline V lookup: CDR1 SGHTA, CDR2 FQGNSA. The CDR3 DNA reads TGTGCCAGCAGCTTAGGGCCGGGGGGCAATAATGAAAAACTGTTTTTT. It yields the protein CASSLGPGGNNEKLFF.

Turning to this clone: A junction end diverges from the germline sequence, so it may reflect a read error. The chain joins TRBV7-2 to TRBJ2-3; perhaps TRBD1 as D (6 bases). Looked up from germline, CDR1 is SGHTA and CDR2 is FQGNSA. This CDR3 has 14 residues. This CDR3 reads CASSLVLSPTGLNF. As DNA, the CDR3 is TGTGCCAGCAGCTTAGTGTTATCTCCGACAGGTCTAAATTTT.

J is TRBJ1-5 and V is TRBV7-6, with 7 bases that match TRBD1. V lost 5 bases and J lost 10; bases outside the gene matches: 14. Germline V gives CDR1 SGHVS, CDR2 FNYEAQ. The CDR3 is 15 amino acids. CDR3 coding DNA: TGTGCCAGCAGCACTCCGGGACAGAAGTTACATCCCCAGCATTTT. Protein: CASSTPGQKLHPQHF.

This clone was picked up a small number of times. The genes are TRBV12-5 and TRBJ2-1, with a tentative D call TRBD1 (5 bases). CDR1 is LGHNT and CDR2 is FRNRAP in the germline V gene. The CDR3 has 17 amino acids. V gave up 5 bases and J gave up 3 bases, with 20 bases separating them. CDR3 DNA sequence: TGTGCTAGTGGTCCCCGGCCCTCTCAGGACAACTACAATGAGCAGTTCTTC. Residues: CASGPRPSQDNYNEQFF.

As for this clone: One end of the junction is discordant with germline, which a read error may explain. The V and J genes are TRBV30 and TRBJ2-2; 10 bases align to TRBD2. CDR1 and CDR2 (germline): GTSNPN, SVGIG (reference sequence). CDR3 length: 15 amino acids. CDR3 coding DNA: TGTACCTGGAGTAGCGGGGGGACGTTAACCGGGGAGCTGTTTTTT. This translates into CTWSSGGTLTGELFF. The full variable domain, completed using reference TRBV30 and TRBJ2-2, is SQTIHQWPATLVQPVGSPLSLECTVEGTSNPNLYWYRQAAGRGLQLLFYSVGIGQISSEVPQNLSASRPQDRQFILSSKKLLLSDSGFYLCTWSSGGTLTGELFFGEGSRLTVL.

The J gene is TRBJ1-1, the V gene TRBV7-8, with unresolved D. CDR3 length: 12 amino acids. The V end was cut by 5 bases, the J end by 11 bases, with 15 bases between. Germline V lookup: CDR1 SGHVS, CDR2 FQNEAQ. CDR3: CASSLDSSRAFF. The CDR3 DNA follows: TGTGCCAGCAGCCTTGACTCCTCTCGGGCTTTCTTT.

V is TRBV30 and J is TRBJ1-6; D unresolved. CDR3 size: 12 residues. CDR1 GTSNPN and CDR2 SVGIG come from the germline V gene (reference sequence). The V and J ends lost 2 bases and 7 bases respectively, with 6 bases between them. CDR3 nucleotides: TGTGCCTGGAGTCAGATGAATTCACCCCTCCACTTT. As protein: CAWSQMNSPLHF.

This clone was picked up a small number of times. CDR3 sequence: CASSLAGEFYGYTF. CDR3 DNA: TGTGCCAGCAGCTTGGCAGGGGAGTTCTATGGCTACACCTTC. The chain joins TRBV7-2 to TRBJ1-2, with a possible D match to TRBD1 (6 bases). Trimming shortened V by 3 bases and J by 4 bases, and 12 bases separated the two germline ends. Germline V gives CDR1 SGHTA, CDR2 FQGNSA. The CDR3 is made up of 14 amino acids.

This chain connects TRBV7-2 to TRBJ2-7, with 9 bases identical to TRBD1. The CDR3 spans 13 residues. Germline V lookup: CDR1 SGHTA, CDR2 FQGNSA. Trimming cost V 5 bases and J 6 bases; bases outside gene matches: 5. CDR3 sequence (DNA): TGTGCCAGCAGCGGGGACAGGGTATCCGAGCAGTACTTC. It specifies CASSGDRVSEQYF.

The gene calls are TRBV28 and TRBJ1-1; possible D gene TRBD1, 5 bases. Germline V lookup: CDR1 MDHEN, CDR2 SYDVKM. The CDR3 is made up of 13 amino acids. Between the trimmed V and J ends, which lost 8 bases and 0 bases, there was a span of 10 bases. The CDR3 sequence is CASGGIVNTEAFF. The CDR3 bases are TGTGCCAGCGGGGGGATCGTGAACACTGAAGCTTTCTTT.